This T cell receptor beta chain was profiled in a study of control samples from healthy donors and cancer patients. The protocol was immunoSEQ multiplex PCR, while the TCRdb copy is restricted to in-frame clones and leaves out a portion. Found here are 150,000 to 200,000 clones, roughly 91% of them singletons; the top ten hold approximately 1.6%. The CDR3 is 11 residues long. V lost 4 bases and J 7 bases, leaving 5 bases between the germline ends. The germline gives CDR1 LNHDA, CDR2 SQIVND (reference sequence). What was sequenced was blood. The gene calls are TRBV19 and TRBJ2-1; D remains unclear. The receptor was isolated from a woman aged 30 to 39 in good health. The CDR3 loop reads CASSTGNEQFF. CDR3 in DNA: TGTGCCAGTAGTACGGGTAATGAGCAGTTCTTC. Using reference TRBV19 and TRBJ2-1 for the parts outside the CDR3, the full variable domain is DGGITQSPKYLFRKEGQNVTLSCEQNLNHDAMYWYRQDPGQGLRLIYYSQIVNDFQKGDIAEGYSVSREKKESFPLTVTSAQKNPTAFYLCASSTGNEQFFGPGTRLTVL.